This T cell receptor (beta chain) is drawn from a study of CD8+CD57+ T cells in acquired aplastic anemia. This clonotype was seen many times. Trimming cost V 3 bases and J 2 bases; bases outside gene matches: 7. The CDR3 spans 17 residues. Germline CDR1 reads SGHRS; CDR2 reads YFSETQ. Genomic DNA was employed as the template in profiling TCR beta VDJ and CDR3. TCRdb independently ran MiXCR on the reads; one entry per CDR3 protein. The table includes 150,000 to 200,000 distinct CDR3 sequences, under 55% detected once. Only patients with CD8+CD57+ cell expansion on flow cytometry were chosen for sequencing.

V and J are TRBV5-1 and TRBJ2-3; 12 nucleotides match TRBD2. Sample: sorted CD4+, CD8+, or CD8+CD57+ T cells (not recorded which) from PBMCs. The TCR originated in a human donor with aplastic anemia. The DNA for the CDR3 is TGCGCCAGCAGCTCCGCGGCTAGCGGGGGGGCCACAGATACGCAGTATTTT. Amino acid sequence: CASSSAASGGATDTQYF.